This TCR beta chain was sequenced during a study of control samples from healthy donors and cancer patients. Looked up from germline, CDR1 is LNHDA and CDR2 is SQIVND (reference sequence). V was cut by 3 bases and J by 0 bases, with 13 bases left in between. The CDR3 has 16 residues. The table came from immunoSEQ multiplex PCR; TCRdb's copy has only in-frame clones and leaves some out. Here the sample spans about 150,000 clones, about 91% being singletons. This TCR derives from a woman in her thirties or forties in good health. The V and J genes are TRBV19 and TRBJ2-3, with D perhaps matching TRBD2 (5 bases). Material for sequencing was blood. CDR3 loop: CASSMRAVVSTDTQYF. CDR3 bases: TGTGCCAGTAGTATGAGGGCGGTCGTTAGCACAGATACGCAGTATTTT.